This T cell receptor beta chain derives from a study of blood T cell repertoires in COVID-19. Profiling relied on immunoSEQ multiplex PCR, and the TCRdb table lists in-frame clones only, not all of them. The table has fewer than 20,000 clones, roughly 87% seen once. V was clipped by 2 bases and J by 3 bases, with 8 bases between them. In germline, CDR1 is MNHNY, CDR2 SVGAGI (reference sequence). The CDR3 contains 13 residues. Material for sequencing was peripheral blood. This clonotype was sampled from a woman aged 65 to 85 with active COVID-19. V is TRBV6-6 and J is TRBJ2-7; D gene unclear. The chain's CDR3 is CASSYDSNYEQYF. The DNA for the CDR3 is TGTGCCAGCAGTTACGACTCCAACTACGAGCAGTACTTC.